What follows are 32 T cell receptor beta chains derived from one specimen sequenced in a study of T cells in localized non-small cell lung cancer. Assay used: immunoSEQ multiplex PCR; TCRdb lists only in-frame clones, some missing. Of over 45,000 clones listed, approximately 80% are singletons. The sequencing used peripheral blood, collected before any cancer treatment. Receptors were obtained from a man aged 35 to 69 with stage I squamous cell lung carcinoma.

A remark on this clone: Different DNA sequences within this sample yield the same CDR3. This sequence joins TRBV14 and TRBJ1-2, with 8 bases that match TRBD1. CDR3 length: 13 amino acids. Germline loops: CDR1 SGHDN, CDR2 FVKESK. With 5 bases clipped from V and 4 bases from J, the junction kept 3 bases outside the gene matches. CDR3 in amino acids: CASSDRGSYGYTF. CDR3 coding DNA: TGTGCCAGCAGCGACAGGGGTTCCTATGGCTACACCTTC.

V and J are TRBV9 and TRBJ2-3; D gene uncertain. V was trimmed by 0 bases and J by 6 bases, leaving 8 bases between them. The CDR3 totals 13 residues. The V gene's germline CDR1 is SGDLS and CDR2 YYNGEE. CDR3 sequence reads: CASSVVGSDTQYF. For the CDR3, the DNA is TGTGCCAGCAGCGTAGTCGGGTCCGATACGCAGTATTTT.

CDR3 in amino acids: CAISPTAYWSGNTIYF. DNA of the CDR3: TGTGCCATCAGCCCCACAGCCTACTGGTCTGGAAACACCATATATTTT. V gene TRBV28 combines with J gene TRBJ1-3; D is undetermined. This CDR3 is 16 amino acids long. Germline values: CDR1 MDHEN, CDR2 SYDVKM. Trimming cost V 10 bases and J 1 base, with 20 bases left between them. Full variable domain (outside the CDR3, taken from reference TRBV28 and TRBJ1-3): DVKVTQSSRYLVKRTGEKVFLECVQDMDHENMFWYRQDPGLGLRLIYFSYDVKMKEKGDIPEGYSVSREKKERFSLILESASTNQTSMYLCAISPTAYWSGNTIYFGEGSWLTVV.

V usage is TRBV7-9 and J usage is TRBJ2-7; maybe TRBD1 (6 bases). Germline lookup yields CDR1 SEHNR and CDR2 FQNEAQ (reference sequence). Trimming removed 5 bases at V and 5 bases at J, with 16 bases between. The CDR3 is 14 amino acids. The CDR3 here is CASSQKQGPHEQYF. The CDR3 region has the DNA TGTGCCAGCAGCCAAAAACAGGGCCCCCACGAGCAGTACTTC.

This sequence joins TRBV5-5 and TRBJ1-2; the match to TRBD1 covers 9 bases. Looked up from germline, CDR1 is SGHKS and CDR2 is YYEKEE (reference sequence). This CDR3 comprises 13 residues. V lost 7 bases, J lost 6 bases, and 7 bases stayed unmatched. CDR3 loop: CASRQGGSDGYTF. CDR3 DNA: TGTGCCAGCCGACAGGGGGGGAGTGATGGCTACACCTTC.

V gene TRBV6-5 combines with J gene TRBJ1-2; D uncertain. Germline V gene data show CDR1 as MNHEY and CDR2 as SVGAGI. V gave up 6 bases and J gave up 7 bases, with 21 bases separating them. This CDR3 has 15 amino acids. The CDR3 region has the DNA TGTGCCAGCAGCCCTGAAGGGAGGGAATTGGTTGGCTACACCTTC. Encoded protein: CASSPEGRELVGYTF.

The chain joins TRBV30 to TRBJ1-3; D call uncertain. CDR1 is GTSNPN, CDR2 SVGIG, per germline (reference sequence). The CDR3 is 11 residues long. V was shortened by 5 bases and J by 1 base, with 3 bases between the two germline ends. In DNA, the CDR3 is TGTGCCTGGGAATCTGGAAACACCATATATTTT. Residues: CAWESGNTIYF.

In its sample, this clone was seen once. The chain couples TRBV5-1 to TRBJ2-3; possible D gene TRBD1, 6 bases. The CDR3 sequence is 15 residues long. V was pared by 4 bases and J by 3 bases, with 15 bases between. The germline V gene encodes CDR1 SGHRS and CDR2 YFSETQ. DNA of the CDR3: TGCGCCAGCAGCATAAACAGGGTGGGGACAGATACGCAGTATTTT. Its protein is CASSINRVGTDTQYF. Together with reference TRBV5-1 and TRBJ2-3, the CDR3 gives the full variable domain: KAGVTQTPRYLIKTRGQQVTLSCSPISGHRSVSWYQQTPGQGLQFLFEYFSETQRNKGNFPGRFSGRQFSNSRSEMNVSTLELGDSALYLCASSINRVGTDTQYFGPGTRLTVL.

This chain joins TRBV18 and TRBJ2-5; D is tentatively TRBD1 or TRBD2 (5 bases each). Germline V CDR1 and CDR2: KGHSH, LQKENI. CDR3 length: 14 residues. Between the trimmed V and J ends, which lost 1 base and 1 base, there was a span of 7 bases. CDR3 protein: CASSPRDGQETQYF. Written as DNA, the CDR3 is TGTGCCAGCTCACCACGGGACGGCCAAGAGACCCAGTACTTC. The whole variable domain, remainder taken from reference TRBV18 and TRBJ2-5, is NAGVMQNPRHLVRRRGQEARLRCSPMKGHSHVYWYRQLPEEGLKFMVYLQKENIIDESGMPKERFSAEFPKEGPSILRIQQVVRGDSAAYFCASSPRDGQETQYFGPGTRLLVL.

This clone appeared once. The chain is built from TRBV19 and TRBJ2-6; D is unresolved. This CDR3 is 13 amino acids long. Trimming shortened V by 3 bases and J by 2 bases, and 2 bases separated the two germline ends. The germline CDR1 and CDR2 sequences are LNHDA and SQIVND (reference sequence). CDR3 DNA: TGTGCCAGTAGTATTACTGGGGCCAACGTCCTGACTTTC. This codes for CASSITGANVLTF.

V and J are TRBV6-5 and TRBJ2-1; 12 bases align to TRBD2. The CDR3 totals 15 residues. Per germline, CDR1 MNHEY and CDR2 SVGAGI. J was trimmed by 11 bases and V by 6 bases; bases with no gene match: 11. The CDR3 nucleotides read TGTGCCAGCAGGGGTCTAGCGGGGGGGACCCCTAAGCAGTTCTTC. Translation: CASRGLAGGTPKQFF.

The J gene is TRBJ1-2, the V gene TRBV18, with D tentatively TRBD1 (5 bases). Looked up from germline, CDR1 is KGHSH and CDR2 is LQKENI. CDR3 length equals 18 residues. Trimming stripped 6 bases from V and 5 bases from J, with 28 bases between. This CDR3 reads CASSTTGGGTLISYGYTF. The CDR3 DNA is TGTGCCAGCTCCACTACGGGAGGTGGGACGCTGATTTCGTATGGCTACACCTTC.

This chain links TRBV27 with TRBJ1-4; weak D call: TRBD1 (6 bases). Trimming stripped 9 bases from V and 4 bases from J, with 15 bases between. Per the germline V gene, CDR1 is MNHEY and CDR2 is SMNVEV (reference sequence). The CDR3 contains 14 residues. The CDR3 is CASTSGALNEKLFF. The DNA of the CDR3 is TGTGCCAGTACCTCAGGGGCCCTTAATGAAAAACTGTTTTTT. Complete variable domain (other parts from reference TRBV27 and TRBJ1-4): EAQVTQNPRYLITVTGKKLTVTCSQNMNHEYMSWYRQDPGLGLRQIYYSMNVEVTDKGDVPEGYKVSRKEKRNFPLILESPSPNQTSLYFCASTSGALNEKLFFGSGTQLSVL.

The chain employs TRBV5-6 and TRBJ2-7; D unresolved. Germline V gene sequence: CDR1 SGHDT, CDR2 YYEEEE. CDR3 length: 16 residues. V shed 1 base and J shed 0 bases, with 14 bases lying between them. The CDR3 is CASSLLGAVSSYEQYF. The CDR3 nucleotides read TGTGCCAGCAGCTTGCTTGGCGCCGTAAGCTCCTACGAGCAGTACTTC.

The V call is TRBV11-1, the J call TRBJ1-1; possible D gene TRBD1, 6 bases. Germline values: CDR1 SGHAT, CDR2 FQDESV (reference sequence). The CDR3 sequence is 15 residues long. Trimming removed 1 base from V and 9 bases from J, with 18 bases in between. The CDR3 DNA sequence: TGTGCCAGCAGCTTAGGTGGGGGGCGCGCCTCTCAAGCTTTCTTT. Its translation is CASSLGGGRASQAFF. Full variable domain (outside the CDR3, taken from reference TRBV11-1 and TRBJ1-1): EAEVAQSPRYKITEKSQAVAFWCDPISGHATLYWYRQILGQGPELLVQFQDESVVDDSQLPKDRFSAERLKGVDSTLKIQPAELGDSAMYLCASSLGGGRASQAFFGQGTRLTVV.

This clone came up a few times. The chain carries TRBV2 and TRBJ2-3; 7 bases map to TRBD2. The CDR3 contains 13 residues. The V and J ends lost 8 bases and 1 base, in that order; junction bases with no gene match: 3. The germline CDR1 and CDR2 sequences are SNHLY and FYNNEI. The chain's CDR3 is CASGRGGTDTQYF. DNA for the CDR3: TGTGCCAGCGGACGGGGGGGCACAGATACGCAGTATTTT.

V usage is TRBV5-8 and J usage is TRBJ1-2, with D perhaps TRBD1 (5 bases). The germline V gene encodes CDR1 SGHTS and CDR2 YDEGEE. Trimming took 5 bases from V and 4 from J, leaving 18 bases between them. The CDR3 loop spans 15 amino acids. In DNA form, the CDR3 reads TGTGCCAGCAGGCCTCCCAAGGGAAGGGGCTATGGCTACACCTTC. Its protein product is CASRPPKGRGYGYTF.

The rearrangement uses TRBV2 and TRBJ1-1; D is possibly TRBD1 (5 bases). V dropped 4 bases and J dropped 0 bases, with 9 bases sitting between them. The CDR3 has 14 amino acids. Germline V gene sequence: CDR1 SNHLY, CDR2 FYNNEI. CDR3 DNA: TGTGCCAGCAGTGTGGGACTCCTGAACACTGAAGCTTTCTTT. Translated: CASSVGLLNTEAFF.

The genes are TRBV10-3 and TRBJ2-1; D is perhaps TRBD1 (6 bases). V was cut by 6 bases and J by 3 bases, with 24 bases left in between. The CDR3 spans 18 residues. Germline V gene data show CDR1 as ENHRY and CDR2 as SYGVKD. CDR3 DNA: TGTGCCATCAGGTCAGTCTCTCAGGGGAGCCCCCTCTACAATGAGCAGTTCTTC. Protein: CAIRSVSQGSPLYNEQFF.

The sample holds one count of this clone. CDR3 in amino acids: CASSFSRVSGELFF. The CDR3, as DNA: TGTGCCAGCAGCTTCTCCAGGGTGTCCGGGGAGCTGTTTTTT. The chain joins TRBV11-2 to TRBJ2-2, with TRBD1 as a possible D gene (5 bases). Germline values: CDR1 SGHAT, CDR2 FQNNGV. CDR3 length: 14 residues. Trimming stripped 3 bases from V and 6 bases from J, with 11 bases between.

This clone was seen only a few times. The rearrangement joins TRBV5-6 to TRBJ1-2; TRBD1 might be the D (5 bases). Germline loops: CDR1 SGHDT, CDR2 YYEEEE. V lost 2 bases and J 4 bases, leaving 27 bases between the germline ends. The CDR3 is 19 residues long. In nucleotides, the CDR3 is TGTGCCAGCAGCTTCAATATCCGGGACGCAGGAACGAGTGGCTATGGCTACACCTTC. Encoded protein: CASSFNIRDAGTSGYGYTF.

CDR3 nucleotide sequence: TGCGCCAGCAGCCAAGTTCGGGCCCGGACCAAGACCGAAGGCTCAACTAATGAAAAACTGTTTTTT. It encodes CASSQVRARTKTEGSTNEKLFF. J is TRBJ1-4 and V is TRBV4-3; D gene ambiguous. The V and J ends lost 1 base and 0 bases respectively, with 27 bases between them. Germline V gives CDR1 LGHNA, CDR2 YSLEER. The CDR3 runs 22 residues.

This CDR3 reads CASNNANANTGELFF. CDR3 DNA sequence: TGTGCCAGTAACAACGCAAACGCGAACACCGGGGAGCTGTTTTTT. J is TRBJ2-2 and V is TRBV19, with D uncertain. Germline V lookup: CDR1 LNHDA, CDR2 SQIVND (reference sequence). CDR3 length equals 15 residues. Trimming took off 7 bases at V and 0 bases at J, with 12 bases between the two ends.

V and J are TRBV7-8 and TRBJ1-2; D is perhaps TRBD1 (6 bases). The CDR3 is 14 amino acids. CDR1 is SGHVS and CDR2 is FQNEAQ in the germline V gene. V was shortened by 3 bases and J by 5 bases, with 13 bases between the two germline ends. The CDR3 spells CASSFGGAGYGYTF. CDR3 sequence (DNA): TGTGCCAGCAGCTTCGGGGGGGCAGGTTATGGCTACACCTTC.

V and J are TRBV6-1 and TRBJ2-5, with 8 bases matching TRBD2. CDR1 is MNHNS and CDR2 is SASEGT in the germline V gene. The CDR3 has 13 residues. The V and J ends lost 10 bases and 2 bases, in that order; junction bases with no gene match: 6. This CDR3 is CATQLAVQETQYF. The CDR3 bases are TGTGCCACCCAACTAGCGGTTCAAGAGACCCAGTACTTC.

This clone has a handful of counts. This chain connects TRBV19 to TRBJ2-1; D is tentatively TRBD1 or TRBD2 (5 bases each). The CDR3 is made up of 15 amino acids. With 5 bases removed from V and 5 bases from J, the gap between germline ends came to 16 bases. Germline-derived CDR1 and CDR2 are LNHDA and SQIVND (reference sequence). The CDR3 region has the DNA TGTGCCAGTAGTGCCATAATGGGACCAAACAATGAGCAGTTCTTC. It translates to CASSAIMGPNNEQFF.

This clone was recorded once. The chain combines TRBV5-1 with TRBJ2-3, with D hard to call. Germline V lookup: CDR1 SGHRS, CDR2 YFSETQ. CDR3 length: 13 residues. V lost 0 bases, J lost 5 bases, and 7 bases lay in between. In DNA form, the CDR3 reads TGCGCCAGCAGCTTGGCCGTGAAAGATACGCAGTATTTT. As protein: CASSLAVKDTQYF.

This clone was seen just once. V usage is TRBV18 and J usage is TRBJ1-4; D perhaps matches TRBD1 (6 bases). This CDR3 is built from 15 residues. V gave up 2 bases and J gave up 5 bases, with 12 bases separating them. Germline CDR1 KGHSH, CDR2 LQKENI. Here the CDR3 reads CASSPSGQPNEKLFF. In DNA, the CDR3 is TGTGCCAGCTCACCATCCGGACAGCCCAATGAAAAACTGTTTTTT.

The chain employs TRBV4-1 and TRBJ2-7; 9 nucleotides agree with TRBD1. The germline gives CDR1 MGHRA, CDR2 YSYEKL. Unmatched junction bases numbered 5, after V lost 1 base and J lost 4 bases. The CDR3 is made up of 15 amino acids. The CDR3 loop is CASSQGGQGRYEQYF. The CDR3 DNA is TGCGCCAGCAGCCAAGGCGGACAGGGGAGGTACGAGCAGTACTTC.

The CDR3 loop reads CSARGGGSSYEQYF. For the CDR3, the DNA is TGCAGCGCCCGAGGGGGGGGAAGCTCCTACGAGCAGTACTTC. The chain uses TRBV29-1 and TRBJ2-7, with TRBD2 as a possible D gene (7 bases). CDR3 length equals 14 residues. The germline V gene has CDR1 SQVTM and CDR2 ANQGSEA. Trimming left V 7 bases short and J 0 bases short, with 16 bases between.

The rearrangement links TRBV18 to TRBJ1-3, with TRBD1 as a possible D gene (5 bases). V was trimmed by 6 bases and J by 0 bases, leaving 12 bases between them. Germline CDR1 KGHSH, CDR2 LQKENI. The CDR3 covers 15 residues. DNA of the CDR3: TGTGCCAGCTCCCTAGGACAAGTCTCTGGAAACACCATATATTTT. Translation gives CASSLGQVSGNTIYF.

V usage is TRBV6-5 and J usage is TRBJ1-3, with D hard to call. The CDR3 loop spans 11 amino acids. V was shortened by 8 bases and J by 6 bases, with 8 bases between the two germline ends. Germline loops: CDR1 MNHEY, CDR2 SVGAGI. CDR3 bases: TGTGCCAGCTCCGGGTTAAACACCATATATTTT. Protein product: CASSGLNTIYF.